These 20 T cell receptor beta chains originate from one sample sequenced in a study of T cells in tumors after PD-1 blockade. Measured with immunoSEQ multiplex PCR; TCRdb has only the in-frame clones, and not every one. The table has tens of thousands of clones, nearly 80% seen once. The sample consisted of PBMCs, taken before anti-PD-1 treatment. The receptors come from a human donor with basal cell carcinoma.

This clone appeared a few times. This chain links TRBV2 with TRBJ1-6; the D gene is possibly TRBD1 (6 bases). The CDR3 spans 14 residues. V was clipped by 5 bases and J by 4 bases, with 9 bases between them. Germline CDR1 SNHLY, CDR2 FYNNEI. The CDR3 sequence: CASSLGQYNSPLHF. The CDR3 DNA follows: TGTGCCAGCAGTCTTGGACAGTATAATTCACCCCTCCACTTT.

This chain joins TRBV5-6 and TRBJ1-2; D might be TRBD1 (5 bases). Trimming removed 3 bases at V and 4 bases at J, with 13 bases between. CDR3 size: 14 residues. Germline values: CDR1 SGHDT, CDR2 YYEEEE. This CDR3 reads CASSYWGPTYGYTF. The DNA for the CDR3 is TGTGCCAGCAGCTACTGGGGACCCACCTATGGCTACACCTTC.

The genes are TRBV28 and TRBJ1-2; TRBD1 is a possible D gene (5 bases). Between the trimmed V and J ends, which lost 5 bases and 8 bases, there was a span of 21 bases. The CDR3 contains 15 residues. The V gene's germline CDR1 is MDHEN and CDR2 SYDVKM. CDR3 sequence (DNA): TGTGCCAGCAGTCCCCCGGCAGGGCGCGAGATGGGCTACACCTTC. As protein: CASSPPAGREMGYTF.

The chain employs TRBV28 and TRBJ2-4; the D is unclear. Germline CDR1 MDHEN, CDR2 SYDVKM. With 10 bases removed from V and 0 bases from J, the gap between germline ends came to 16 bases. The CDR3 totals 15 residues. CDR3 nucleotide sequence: TGTGCCACCGTAAACTCTGGGGAAGCCAAAAACATTCAGTACTTC. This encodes CATVNSGEAKNIQYF.

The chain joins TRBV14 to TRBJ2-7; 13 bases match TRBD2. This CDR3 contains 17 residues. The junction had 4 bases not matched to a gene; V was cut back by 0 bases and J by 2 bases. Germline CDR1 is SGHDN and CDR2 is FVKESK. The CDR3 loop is CASSQDRTSGGTYEQYF. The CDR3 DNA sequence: TGTGCCAGCAGCCAAGATCGGACTAGCGGGGGAACCTACGAGCAGTACTTC.

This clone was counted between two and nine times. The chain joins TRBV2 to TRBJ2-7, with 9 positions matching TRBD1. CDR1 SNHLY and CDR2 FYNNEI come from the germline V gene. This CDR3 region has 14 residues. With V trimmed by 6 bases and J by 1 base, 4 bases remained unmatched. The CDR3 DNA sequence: TGTGCCAGCAGCGAGGGACAGGGTTCCTACGAGCAGTACTTC. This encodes CASSEGQGSYEQYF.

DNA for the CDR3: TGTGCCAGCAGCCTTGGGACAGGGGCTAACTATGGCTACACCTTC. It is translated as CASSLGTGANYGYTF. The chain couples TRBV3-1 (or the pseudogene TRBV3-2) to TRBJ1-2; the match to TRBD1 covers 10 bases. Germline V gene sequence: CDR1 LGHDT, CDR2 YNNKEL (reference sequence). The CDR3 totals 15 residues. V trimming: 4 bases; J trimming: 0 bases; junction bases outside the gene matches: 2.

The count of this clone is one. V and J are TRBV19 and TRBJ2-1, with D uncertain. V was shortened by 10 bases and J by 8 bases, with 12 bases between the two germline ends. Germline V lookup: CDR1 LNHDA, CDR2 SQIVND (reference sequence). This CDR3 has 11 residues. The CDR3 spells CATKHWDEQFF. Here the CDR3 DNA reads TGTGCCACAAAGCACTGGGATGAGCAGTTCTTC.

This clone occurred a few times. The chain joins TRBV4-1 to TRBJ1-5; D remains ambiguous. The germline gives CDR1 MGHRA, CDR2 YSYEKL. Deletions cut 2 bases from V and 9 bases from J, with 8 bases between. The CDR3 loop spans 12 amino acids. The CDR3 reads CASSQIGGPQHF. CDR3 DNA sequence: TGCGCCAGCAGCCAAATCGGCGGGCCCCAGCATTTT.

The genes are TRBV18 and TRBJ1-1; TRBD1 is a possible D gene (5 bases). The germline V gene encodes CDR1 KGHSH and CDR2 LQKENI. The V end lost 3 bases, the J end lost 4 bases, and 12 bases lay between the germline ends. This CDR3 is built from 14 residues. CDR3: CASSPQGGGTEAFF. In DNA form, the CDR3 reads TGTGCCAGCTCACCCCAGGGAGGCGGCACTGAAGCTTTCTTT.

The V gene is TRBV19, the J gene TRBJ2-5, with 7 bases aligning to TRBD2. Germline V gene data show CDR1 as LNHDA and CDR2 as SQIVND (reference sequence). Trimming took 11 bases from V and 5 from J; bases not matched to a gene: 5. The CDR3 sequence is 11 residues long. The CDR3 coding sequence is TGTGCCTCCGGGGGGTGGGAGACCCAGTACTTC. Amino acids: CASGGWETQYF.

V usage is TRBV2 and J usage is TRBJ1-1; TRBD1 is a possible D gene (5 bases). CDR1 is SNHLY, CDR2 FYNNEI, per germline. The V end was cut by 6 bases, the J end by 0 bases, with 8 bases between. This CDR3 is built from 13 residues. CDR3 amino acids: CASRQDLNTEAFF. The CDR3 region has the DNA TGTGCCAGCAGACAGGACCTGAACACTGAAGCTTTCTTT.

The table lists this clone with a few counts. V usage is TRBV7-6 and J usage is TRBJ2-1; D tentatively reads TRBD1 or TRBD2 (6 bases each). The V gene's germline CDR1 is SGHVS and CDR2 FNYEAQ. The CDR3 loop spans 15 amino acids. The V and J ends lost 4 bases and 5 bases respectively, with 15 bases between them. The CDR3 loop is CASSSGAGPNNEQFF. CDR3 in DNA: TGTGCCAGCAGCTCGGGGGCCGGTCCCAACAATGAGCAGTTCTTC.

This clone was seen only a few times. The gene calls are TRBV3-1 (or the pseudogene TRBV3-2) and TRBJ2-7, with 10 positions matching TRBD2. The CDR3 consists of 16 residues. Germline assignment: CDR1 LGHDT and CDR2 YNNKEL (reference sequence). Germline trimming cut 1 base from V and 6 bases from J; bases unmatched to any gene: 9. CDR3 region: CASSQGLRLAGVEQYF. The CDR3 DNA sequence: TGTGCCAGCAGCCAAGGGTTGAGGCTAGCGGGGGTCGAGCAGTACTTC.

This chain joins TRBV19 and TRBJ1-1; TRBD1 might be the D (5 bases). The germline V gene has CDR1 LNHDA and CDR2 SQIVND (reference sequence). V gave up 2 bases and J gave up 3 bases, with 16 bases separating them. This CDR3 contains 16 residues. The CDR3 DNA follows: TGTGCCAGTAGTATAAACTTTCAGGGTTCTGACACTGAAGCTTTCTTT. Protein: CASSINFQGSDTEAFF.

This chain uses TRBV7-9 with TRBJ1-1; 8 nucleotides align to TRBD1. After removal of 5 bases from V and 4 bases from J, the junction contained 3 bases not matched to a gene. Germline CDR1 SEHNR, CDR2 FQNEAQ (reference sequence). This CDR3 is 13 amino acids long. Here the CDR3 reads CASSPTGGTEAFF. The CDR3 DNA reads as TGTGCCAGCAGCCCTACAGGGGGCACTGAAGCTTTCTTT.

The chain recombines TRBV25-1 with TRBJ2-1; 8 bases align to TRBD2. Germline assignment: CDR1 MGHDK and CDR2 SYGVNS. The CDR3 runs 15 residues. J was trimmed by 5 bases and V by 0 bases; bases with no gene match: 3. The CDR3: CASSEYGRAHNEQFF. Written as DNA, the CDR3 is TGTGCCAGCAGTGAATACGGGAGGGCCCACAATGAGCAGTTCTTC.

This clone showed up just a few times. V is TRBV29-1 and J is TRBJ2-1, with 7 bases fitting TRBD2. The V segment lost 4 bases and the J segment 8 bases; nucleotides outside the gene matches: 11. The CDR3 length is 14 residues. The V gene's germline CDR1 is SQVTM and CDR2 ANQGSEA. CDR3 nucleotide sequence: TGCAGCGTTGTGTCTCTGCGGGAGAGGGATGAGCAGTTCTTC. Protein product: CSVVSLRERDEQFF.

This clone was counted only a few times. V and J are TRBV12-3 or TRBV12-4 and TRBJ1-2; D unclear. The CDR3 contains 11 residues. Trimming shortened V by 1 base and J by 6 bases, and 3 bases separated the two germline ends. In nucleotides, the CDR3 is TGTGCCAGCAGTTTAGGCAATGGCTACACCTTC. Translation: CASSLGNGYTF.

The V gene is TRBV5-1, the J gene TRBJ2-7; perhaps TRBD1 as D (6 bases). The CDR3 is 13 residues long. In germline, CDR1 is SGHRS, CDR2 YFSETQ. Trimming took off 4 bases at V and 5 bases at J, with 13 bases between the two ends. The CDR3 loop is CASSQQGVDEQYF. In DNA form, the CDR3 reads TGCGCCAGCAGCCAACAGGGTGTTGACGAGCAGTACTTC.